The source of this T cell receptor beta chain is a study of OX40 agonist ivuxolimab in advanced cancers. The CDR3 runs to 14 residues. From germline, CDR1 is MNHNY and CDR2 SVGAGI (reference sequence). Trimming took 2 bases from V and 8 from J, leaving 13 bases between them. This table comes from immunoSEQ multiplex PCR, and its TCRdb copy is limited to in-frame clones, with some not included. The sample yields about 77,000 clones, about nine tenths seen once. This clonotype was sampled from an adult with an advanced solid tumor such as melanoma, head and neck, liver or kidney cancer. The starting material was CD4+ or CD8+ T cells sorted from blood, obtained in a trial of the OX40 agonist ivuxolimab. This chain connects TRBV6-6 to TRBJ2-1; possible D gene TRBD2, 6 bases. Written as DNA, the CDR3 is TGTGCCAGCAGTTACCCCGGGGCTAGCGATGAGCAGTTCTTC. Amino acid sequence: CASSYPGASDEQFF.